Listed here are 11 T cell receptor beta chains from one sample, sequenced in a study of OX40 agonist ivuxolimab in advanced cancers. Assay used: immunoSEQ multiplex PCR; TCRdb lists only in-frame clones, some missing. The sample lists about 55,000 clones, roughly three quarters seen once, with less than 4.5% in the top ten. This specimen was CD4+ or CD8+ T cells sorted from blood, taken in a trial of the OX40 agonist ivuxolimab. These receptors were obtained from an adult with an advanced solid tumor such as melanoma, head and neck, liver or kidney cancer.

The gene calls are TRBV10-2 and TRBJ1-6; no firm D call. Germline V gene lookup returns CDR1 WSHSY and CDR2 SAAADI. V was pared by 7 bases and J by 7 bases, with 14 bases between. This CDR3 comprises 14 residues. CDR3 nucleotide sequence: TGCGCCAGCACTAGGGCCCGGAGGAATTCACCCCTCCACTTT. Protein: CASTRARRNSPLHF.

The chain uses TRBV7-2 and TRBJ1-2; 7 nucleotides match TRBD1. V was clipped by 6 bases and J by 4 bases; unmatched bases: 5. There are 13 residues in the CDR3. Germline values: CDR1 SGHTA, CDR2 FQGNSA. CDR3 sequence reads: CASSKDRAYGYTF. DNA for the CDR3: TGTGCCAGCAGTAAAGACAGGGCCTATGGCTACACCTTC. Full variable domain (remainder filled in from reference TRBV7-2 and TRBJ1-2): GAGVSQSPSNKVTEKGKDVELRCDPISGHTALYWYRQSLGQGLEFLIYFQGNSAPDKSGLPSDRFSAERTGGSVSTLTIQRTQQEDSAVYLCASSKDRAYGYTFGSGTRLTVV.

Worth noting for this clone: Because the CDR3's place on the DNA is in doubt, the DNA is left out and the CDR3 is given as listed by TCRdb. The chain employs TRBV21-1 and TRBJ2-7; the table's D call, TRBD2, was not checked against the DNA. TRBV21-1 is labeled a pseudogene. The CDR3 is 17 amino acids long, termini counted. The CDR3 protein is CASSKVAPGTSGHEQYF.

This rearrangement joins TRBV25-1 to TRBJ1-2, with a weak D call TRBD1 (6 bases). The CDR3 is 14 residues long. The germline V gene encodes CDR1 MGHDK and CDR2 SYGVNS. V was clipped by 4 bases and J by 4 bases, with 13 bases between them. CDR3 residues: CASSGPGQPYGYTF. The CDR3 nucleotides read TGTGCCAGCAGTGGCCCCGGACAGCCCTATGGCTACACCTTC.

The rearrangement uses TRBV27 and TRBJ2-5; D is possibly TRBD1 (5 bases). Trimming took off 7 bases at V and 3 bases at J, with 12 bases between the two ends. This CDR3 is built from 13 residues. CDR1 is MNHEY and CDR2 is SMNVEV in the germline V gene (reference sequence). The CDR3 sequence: CASMKQAEETQYF. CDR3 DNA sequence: TGTGCCAGCATGAAACAGGCGGAAGAGACCCAGTACTTC.

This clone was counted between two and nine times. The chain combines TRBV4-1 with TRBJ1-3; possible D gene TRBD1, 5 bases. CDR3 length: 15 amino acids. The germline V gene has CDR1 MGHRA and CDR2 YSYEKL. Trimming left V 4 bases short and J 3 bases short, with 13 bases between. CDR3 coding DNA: TGCGCCAGCAGCCCAGAGGGGTCAGTTGGAAACACCATATATTTT. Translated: CASSPEGSVGNTIYF.

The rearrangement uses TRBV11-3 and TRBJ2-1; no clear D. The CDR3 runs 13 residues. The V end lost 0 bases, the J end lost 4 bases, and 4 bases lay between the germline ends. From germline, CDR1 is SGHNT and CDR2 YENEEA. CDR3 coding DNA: TGTGCCAGCAGCTTAGACTATTACAATGAGCAGTTCTTC. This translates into CASSLDYYNEQFF.

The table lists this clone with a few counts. The CDR3 sequence: CASSWDRGQPQHF. For the CDR3, the DNA is TGTGCCAGCAGCTGGGACAGGGGTCAGCCCCAGCATTTT. The chain has TRBV5-4 and TRBJ1-5; 10 bases agree with TRBD1. This CDR3 has 13 amino acids. The V segment lost 3 bases and the J segment 6 bases; nucleotides outside the gene matches: 0. CDR1 is SGHNT, CDR2 YYREEE, per germline (reference sequence).

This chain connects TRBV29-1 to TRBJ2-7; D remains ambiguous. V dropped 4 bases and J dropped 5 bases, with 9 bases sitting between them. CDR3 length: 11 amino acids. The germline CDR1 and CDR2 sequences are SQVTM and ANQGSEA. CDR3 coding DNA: TGCAGCGTTGGTATTAAAGACGAGCAGTACTTC. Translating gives CSVGIKDEQYF.

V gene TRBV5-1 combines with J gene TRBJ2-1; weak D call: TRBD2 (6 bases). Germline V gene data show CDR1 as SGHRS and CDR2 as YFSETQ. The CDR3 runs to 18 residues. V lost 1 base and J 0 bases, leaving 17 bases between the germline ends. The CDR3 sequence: CASSLSFTATSSYNEQFF. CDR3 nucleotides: TGCGCCAGCAGCTTGAGCTTTACGGCGACTAGCTCCTACAATGAGCAGTTCTTC. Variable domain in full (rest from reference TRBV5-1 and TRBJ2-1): KAGVTQTPRYLIKTRGQQVTLSCSPISGHRSVSWYQQTPGQGLQFLFEYFSETQRNKGNFPGRFSGRQFSNSRSEMNVSTLELGDSALYLCASSLSFTATSSYNEQFFGPGTRLTVL.

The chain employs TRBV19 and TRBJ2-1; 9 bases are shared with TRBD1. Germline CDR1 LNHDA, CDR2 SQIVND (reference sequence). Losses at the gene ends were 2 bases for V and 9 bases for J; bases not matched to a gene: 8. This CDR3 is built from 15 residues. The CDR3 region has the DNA TGTGCCAGTAGTATACGGGGACAGGGCTTTAGTGAGCAGTTCTTC. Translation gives CASSIRGQGFSEQFF. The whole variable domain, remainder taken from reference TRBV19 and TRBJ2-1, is DGGITQSPKYLFRKEGQNVTLSCEQNLNHDAMYWYRQDPGQGLRLIYYSQIVNDFQKGDIAEGYSVSREKKESFPLTVTSAQKNPTAFYLCASSIRGQGFSEQFFGPGTRLTVL.